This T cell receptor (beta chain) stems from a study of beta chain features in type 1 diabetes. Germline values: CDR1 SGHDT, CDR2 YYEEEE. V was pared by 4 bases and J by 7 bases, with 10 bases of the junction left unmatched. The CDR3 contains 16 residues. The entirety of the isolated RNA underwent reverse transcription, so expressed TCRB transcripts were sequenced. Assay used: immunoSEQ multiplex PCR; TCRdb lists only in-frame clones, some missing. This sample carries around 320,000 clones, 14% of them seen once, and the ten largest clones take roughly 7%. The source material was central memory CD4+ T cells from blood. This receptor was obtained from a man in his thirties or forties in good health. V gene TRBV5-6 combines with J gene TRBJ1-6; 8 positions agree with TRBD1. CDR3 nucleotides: TGTGCCAGCAGCCCCCCCGGGACAGGAGGAAATTCACCCCTCCACTTT. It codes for CASSPPGTGGNSPLHF.